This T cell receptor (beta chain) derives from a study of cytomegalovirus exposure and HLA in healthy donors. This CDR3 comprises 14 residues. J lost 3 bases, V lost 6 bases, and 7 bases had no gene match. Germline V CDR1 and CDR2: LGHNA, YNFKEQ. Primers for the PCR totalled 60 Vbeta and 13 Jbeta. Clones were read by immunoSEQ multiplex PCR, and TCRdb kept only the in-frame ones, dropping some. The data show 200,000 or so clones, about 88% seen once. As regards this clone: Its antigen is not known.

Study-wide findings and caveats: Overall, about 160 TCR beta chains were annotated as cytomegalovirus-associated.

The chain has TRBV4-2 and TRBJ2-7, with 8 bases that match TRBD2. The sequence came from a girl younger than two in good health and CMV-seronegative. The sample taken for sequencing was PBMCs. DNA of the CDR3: TGTGCCAGCAGAGGGGGACTAGAACGCTACGAGCAGTACTTC. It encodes CASRGGLERYEQYF.